The 21 T cell receptor beta chains presented below share a single source sample, sequenced in a study of response to subunit inactivated influenza vaccine. TCRdb re-analysed the RT-PCR reads in MiXCR, keeping a single row per CDR3 protein. The repertoire holds more than 200,000 distinct CDR3 sequences, 12% seen once, with under 10% in the top ten. Sequences were derived from non-naive T cells sorted from PBMCs, sampled around 14 days before vaccination. Source of these receptors: a man aged 50-60 years who received an inactivated influenza vaccine.

The chain links TRBV7-2 to TRBJ1-5, with D tentatively TRBD1 (6 bases). The V end lost 3 bases, the J end lost 7 bases, and 13 bases lay between the germline ends. Germline V gene sequence: CDR1 SGHTA, CDR2 FQGNSA. The CDR3 runs 14 residues. CDR3 loop: CASSFSGGGQPQHF. The DNA for the CDR3 is TGTGCCAGCAGCTTCTCAGGTGGGGGCCAGCCCCAGCATTTT.

V and J are TRBV30 and TRBJ2-1, with TRBD1 as a possible D gene (5 bases). Germline assignment: CDR1 GTSNPN and CDR2 SVGIG (reference sequence). V was trimmed by 1 base and J by 3 bases, leaving 7 bases between them. The CDR3 is made up of 13 amino acids. This CDR3 reads CAWSADSYNEQFF. As DNA, the CDR3 is TGTGCCTGGAGTGCCGACAGCTACAATGAGCAGTTCTTC.

This clonotype showed up just a few times. The gene calls are TRBV25-1 and TRBJ2-5, with 7 bases aligning to TRBD1. There are 14 residues in the CDR3. The V gene's germline CDR1 is MGHDK and CDR2 SYGVNS. Losses at the gene ends were 5 bases for V and 2 bases for J; bases not matched to a gene: 5. CDR3 sequence (DNA): TGTGCCAGCAGTTCTCGGACAGGTCAAGAGACCCAGTACTTC. This encodes CASSSRTGQETQYF.

The chain uses TRBV4-2 and TRBJ1-4; 9 bases line up with TRBD1. Germline CDR1 and CDR2: LGHNA and YNFKEQ. V was pared by 2 bases and J by 6 bases, with 7 bases of the junction left unmatched. The CDR3 has 16 residues. As DNA, the CDR3 is TGTGCCAGCAGCCAACACTCTCGGGACAGGGATGAAAAACTGTTTTTT. Translated: CASSQHSRDRDEKLFF.

This clonotype occurred a few times. The chain joins TRBV24-1 to TRBJ2-1; D not certain. CDR1 and CDR2 from the germline V gene are KGHDR and SFDVKD. The V end was cut by 2 bases, the J end by 8 bases, with 12 bases between. The CDR3 spans 14 residues. CDR3 nucleotide sequence: TGTGCCACCAGTGATTCCGGAGCTGGGTATGAGCAGTTCTTC. Translating it yields CATSDSGAGYEQFF.

This clonotype has ten or more counts. CDR3 amino acids: CATTPSSYNEQFF. CDR3 sequence (DNA): TGTGCCACGACACCGAGCTCCTACAATGAGCAGTTCTTC. The V and J genes are TRBV30 and TRBJ2-1; no clear D. This CDR3 is built from 13 residues. Per the germline V gene, CDR1 is GTSNPN and CDR2 is SVGIG (reference sequence). Trimming took off 8 bases at V and 0 bases at J, with 11 bases between the two ends. Complete variable domain (other parts from reference TRBV30 and TRBJ2-1): SQTIHQWPATLVQPVGSPLSLECTVEGTSNPNLYWYRQAAGRGLQLLFYSVGIGQISSEVPQNLSASRPQDRQFILSSKKLLLSDSGFYLCATTPSSYNEQFFGPGTRLTVL.

This clonotype appeared many times. The chain has TRBV5-1 and TRBJ2-5; D possibly corresponds to TRBD1 (6 bases). CDR3 length: 16 residues. Germline-derived CDR1 and CDR2 are SGHRS and YFSETQ. The V end was cut by 4 bases, the J end by 3 bases, with 19 bases between. DNA for the CDR3: TGCGCCAGCAGCCTAATACCGCAAGGGGGAAAAGAGACCCAGTACTTC. Protein sequence: CASSLIPQGGKETQYF.

This clonotype appeared many times. The chain links TRBV6-2 or TRBV6-3 to TRBJ1-6; 7 bases fit TRBD1. CDR3 length: 14 residues. Germline values: CDR1 MNHEY, CDR2 SVGEGT. The trim removed 6 bases at V and 7 bases at J, leaving 6 bases unmatched. The CDR3 DNA sequence: TGTGCCAGCAGGACCGACAGGGTGAATTCACCCCTCCACTTT. As protein: CASRTDRVNSPLHF.

The V and J genes are TRBV24-1 and TRBJ2-2; no reliable D call. The ends were cut back, 7 bases at V and 0 bases at J, with 11 bases in the middle. This CDR3 has 15 amino acids. Germline V gene data show CDR1 as KGHDR and CDR2 as SFDVKD. Here the CDR3 DNA reads TGTGCCACCAGAGATAGCTTCGCGAACACCGGGGAGCTGTTTTTT. Encoded protein: CATRDSFANTGELFF.

The sample holds a few counts of this clonotype. V usage is TRBV20-1 and J usage is TRBJ2-1, with 14 bases identical to TRBD2. CDR1 DFQATT and CDR2 SNEGSKA come from the germline V gene (reference sequence). The CDR3 length is 18 residues. Trimming removed 3 bases from V and 5 bases from J; junction bases left unmatched: 12. This chain's CDR3 is CSARGVGLAGGLNNEQFF. CDR3 in DNA: TGCAGTGCTAGGGGTGTCGGACTAGCGGGAGGACTTAACAATGAGCAGTTCTTC.

This chain uses TRBV7-8 with TRBJ2-7; 9 nucleotides agree with TRBD2. The CDR3 is 19 amino acids. V was clipped by 1 base and J by 1 base; unmatched bases: 14. Germline V gene lookup returns CDR1 SGHVS and CDR2 FQNEAQ. CDR3 nucleotide sequence: TGTGCCAGCAGCTTAGAGGTGCGGGGACTAGCACGGAAGTCCTACGAGCAGTACTTC. Protein product: CASSLEVRGLARKSYEQYF. The entire variable domain, with the rest obtained from reference TRBV7-8 and TRBJ2-7, is as follows: GAGVSQSPRYKVAKRGQDVALRCDPISGHVSLFWYQQALGQGPEFLTYFQNEAQLDKSGLPSDRFFAERPEGSVSTLKIQRTQQEDSAVYLCASSLEVRGLARKSYEQYFGPGTRLTVT.

Ten or more counts support this clonotype. The rearrangement joins TRBV7-9 to TRBJ2-7; D might be TRBD1 (6 bases). V was clipped by 7 bases and J by 4 bases, with 17 bases between them. Germline CDR1 and CDR2: SEHNR and FQNEAQ (reference sequence). CDR3 size: 14 residues. CDR3 loop: CASNTPTGDYEQYF. The CDR3 nucleotides are TGTGCCAGCAACACACCGACAGGTGATTACGAGCAGTACTTC.

This clonotype was picked up many times. This sequence joins TRBV7-8 and TRBJ2-7; D is ambiguous. This CDR3 spans 13 amino acids. The germline V gene encodes CDR1 SGHVS and CDR2 FQNEAQ. The V end lost 5 bases, the J end lost 1 base, and 9 bases lay between the germline ends. The chain's CDR3 is CASSPRLSYEQYF. DNA for the CDR3: TGTGCCAGCAGCCCGCGACTGTCCTACGAGCAGTACTTC.

The chain carries TRBV5-1 and TRBJ1-4; 9 bases are a match to TRBD1. V was pared by 4 bases and J by 0 bases, with 7 bases of the junction left unmatched. CDR1 is SGHRS, CDR2 YFSETQ, per germline. The CDR3 length is 17 residues. DNA of the CDR3: TGCGCCAGCAGCGTGGGACAGGGAAGGGCAACTAATGAAAAACTGTTTTTT. It encodes CASSVGQGRATNEKLFF.

At least ten counts were recorded for this clonotype. This sequence joins TRBV29-1 and TRBJ2-1; a possible D gene is TRBD2 (5 bases). Trimming took off 7 bases at V and 9 bases at J, with 10 bases between the two ends. Germline V gives CDR1 SQVTM, CDR2 ANQGSEA. CDR3 length equals 10 residues. CDR3 nucleotide sequence: TGCAGCGGTAGCGTTGGTGAGCAGTTCTTC. This translates into CSGSVGEQFF.

This clonotype was counted at least ten times. This CDR3 is CASSYSDPTFSNEKLFF. The CDR3 DNA is TGTGCCAGCAGTTACTCTGATCCGACCTTCTCCAATGAAAAACTGTTTTTT. The chain couples TRBV6-5 to TRBJ1-4; D remains ambiguous. CDR1 is MNHEY, CDR2 SVGAGI, per germline. This CDR3 has 17 residues. Trimming shortened V by 0 bases and J by 5 bases, and 16 bases separated the two germline ends.

The chain combines TRBV3-1 with TRBJ2-5; no firm D call. The ends were cut back, 0 bases at V and 7 bases at J, with 3 bases in the middle. This CDR3 region has 11 residues. The germline gives CDR1 LGHDT, CDR2 YNNKEL (reference sequence). CDR3 region: CASSQEATQYF. The CDR3 DNA reads as TGTGCCAGCAGCCAAGAAGCGACCCAGTACTTC.

V gene TRBV6-2 or TRBV6-3 combines with J gene TRBJ2-7; D possibly corresponds to TRBD2 (5 bases). The germline gives CDR1 MNHEY, CDR2 SVGEGT. CDR3 length: 14 residues. With 0 bases removed from V and 2 bases from J, the gap between germline ends came to 8 bases. Written as DNA, the CDR3 is TGTGCCAGCAGTTACTCGGACTTAACCTACGAGCAGTACTTC. Its protein is CASSYSDLTYEQYF.

This sequence joins TRBV4-2 and TRBJ2-3; no reliable D call. The V and J ends lost 0 bases and 2 bases respectively, with 9 bases between them. From germline, CDR1 is LGHNA and CDR2 YNFKEQ. The CDR3 spans 15 residues. Here the CDR3 reads CASSQDDLYTDTQYF. DNA for the CDR3: TGTGCCAGCAGCCAAGATGACCTATACACAGATACGCAGTATTTT.

This clonotype has a count of ten or more. This chain joins TRBV5-1 and TRBJ2-1; 9 nucleotides agree with TRBD1. The trim removed 4 bases at V and 7 bases at J, leaving 9 bases unmatched. Germline CDR1 is SGHRS and CDR2 is YFSETQ. The CDR3 loop spans 15 amino acids. The CDR3: CASSLLGQGENEQFF. The CDR3 nucleotides are TGCGCCAGCAGCCTACTGGGACAGGGTGAAAATGAGCAGTTCTTC.

The chain employs TRBV2 and TRBJ2-5; the D is unclear. V shed 8 bases and J shed 1 base, with 8 bases lying between them. The CDR3 covers 12 residues. In germline, CDR1 is SNHLY, CDR2 FYNNEI. The CDR3 DNA reads as TGTGCCAGCTTAGGCCCCCAAGAGACCCAGTACTTC. It codes for CASLGPQETQYF.